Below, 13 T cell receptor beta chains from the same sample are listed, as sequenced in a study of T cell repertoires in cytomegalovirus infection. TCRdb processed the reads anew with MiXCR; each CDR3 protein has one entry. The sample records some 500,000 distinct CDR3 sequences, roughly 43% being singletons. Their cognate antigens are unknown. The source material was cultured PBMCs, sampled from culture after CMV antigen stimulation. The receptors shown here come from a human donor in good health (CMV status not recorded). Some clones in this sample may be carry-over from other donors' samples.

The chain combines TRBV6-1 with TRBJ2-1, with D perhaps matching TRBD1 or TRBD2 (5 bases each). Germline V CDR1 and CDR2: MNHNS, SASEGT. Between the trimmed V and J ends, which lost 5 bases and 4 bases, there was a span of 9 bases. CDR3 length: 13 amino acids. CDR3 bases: TGTGCCAGCAGTCCCAGGGAGTACAATGAGCAGTTCTTC. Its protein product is CASSPREYNEQFF.

The CDR3 sequence is CASSEPGTGYQPQHF. The CDR3 nucleotides read TGCGCCAGCAGTGAGCCCGGGACAGGATATCAGCCCCAGCATTTT. The rearrangement joins TRBV10-2 to TRBJ1-5; 8 bases agree with TRBD1. Germline lookup yields CDR1 WSHSY and CDR2 SAAADI. V gave up 2 bases and J gave up 5 bases; unmatched junction bases: 5. This CDR3 contains 15 residues.

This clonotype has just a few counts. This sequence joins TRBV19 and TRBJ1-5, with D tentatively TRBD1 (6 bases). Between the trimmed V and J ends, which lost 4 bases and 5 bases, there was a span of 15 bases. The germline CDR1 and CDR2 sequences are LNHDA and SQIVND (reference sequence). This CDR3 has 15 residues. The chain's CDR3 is CASSNRPRGHQPQHF. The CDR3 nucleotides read TGTGCCAGTAGTAATCGCCCCAGGGGACATCAGCCCCAGCATTTT.

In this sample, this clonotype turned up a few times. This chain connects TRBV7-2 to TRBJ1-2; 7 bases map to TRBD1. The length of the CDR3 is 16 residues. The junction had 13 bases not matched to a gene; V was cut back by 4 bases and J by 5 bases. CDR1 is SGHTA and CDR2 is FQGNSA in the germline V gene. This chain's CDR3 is CASSSPPGQRGYGYTF. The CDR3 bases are TGTGCCAGCAGCTCCCCGCCGGGACAGAGGGGTTATGGCTACACCTTC.

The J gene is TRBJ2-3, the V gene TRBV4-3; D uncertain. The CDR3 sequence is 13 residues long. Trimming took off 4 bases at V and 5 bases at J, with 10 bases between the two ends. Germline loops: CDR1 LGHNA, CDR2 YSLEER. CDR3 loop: CASSPALEDTQYF. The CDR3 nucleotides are TGCGCCAGCAGCCCAGCTCTTGAAGATACGCAGTATTTT.

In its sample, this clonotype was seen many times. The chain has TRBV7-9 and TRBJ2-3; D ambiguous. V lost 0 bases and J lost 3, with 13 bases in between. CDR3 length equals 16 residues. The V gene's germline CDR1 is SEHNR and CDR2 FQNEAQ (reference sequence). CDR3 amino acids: CASSLADGRRTDTQYF. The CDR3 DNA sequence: TGTGCCAGCAGCTTAGCTGATGGCAGACGTACAGATACGCAGTATTTT.

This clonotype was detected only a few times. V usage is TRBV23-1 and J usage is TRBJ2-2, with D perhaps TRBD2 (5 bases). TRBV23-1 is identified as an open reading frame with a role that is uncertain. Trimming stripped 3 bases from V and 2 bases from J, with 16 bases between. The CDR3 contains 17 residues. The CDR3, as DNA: TGCGCCAGCAGTCAGTCCGGGGTCCGGGTTAACACCGGGGAGCTGTTTTTT. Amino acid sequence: CASSQSGVRVNTGELFF.

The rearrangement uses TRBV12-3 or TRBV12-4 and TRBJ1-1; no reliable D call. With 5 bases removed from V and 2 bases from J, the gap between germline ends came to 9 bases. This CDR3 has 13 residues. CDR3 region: CASSPQVNTEAFF. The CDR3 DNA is TGTGCCAGCAGTCCGCAGGTTAACACTGAAGCTTTCTTT.

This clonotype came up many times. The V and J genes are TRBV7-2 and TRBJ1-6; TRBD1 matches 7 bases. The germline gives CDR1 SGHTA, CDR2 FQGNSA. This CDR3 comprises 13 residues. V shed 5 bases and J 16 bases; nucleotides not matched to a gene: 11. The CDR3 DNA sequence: TGTGCCAGCAGCGCGCGCTACAGGGGTCGGCTCCACTTT. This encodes CASSARYRGRLHF.

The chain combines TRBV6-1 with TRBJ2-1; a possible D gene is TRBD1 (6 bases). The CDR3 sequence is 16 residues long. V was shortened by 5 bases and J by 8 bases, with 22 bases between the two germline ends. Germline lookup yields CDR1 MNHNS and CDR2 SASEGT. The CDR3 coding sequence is TGTGCCAGCAGTATCCACTACAGGGTCGATAGGGATGAGCAGTTCTTC. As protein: CASSIHYRVDRDEQFF.

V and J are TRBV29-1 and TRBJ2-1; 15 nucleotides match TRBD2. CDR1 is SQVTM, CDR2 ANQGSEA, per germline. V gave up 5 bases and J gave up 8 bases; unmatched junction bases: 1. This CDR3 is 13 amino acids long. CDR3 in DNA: TGCAGCGTTAGGACTAGCGGGGGGGATGAGCAGTTCTTC. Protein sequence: CSVRTSGGDEQFF.

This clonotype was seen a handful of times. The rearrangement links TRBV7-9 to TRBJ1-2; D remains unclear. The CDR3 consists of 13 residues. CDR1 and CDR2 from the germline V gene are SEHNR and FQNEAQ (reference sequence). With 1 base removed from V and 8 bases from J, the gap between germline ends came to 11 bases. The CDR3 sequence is CASSLGETWGYTF. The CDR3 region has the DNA TGTGCCAGCAGCTTAGGAGAGACCTGGGGCTACACCTTC.

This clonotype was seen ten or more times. The CDR3 nucleotides read TGTGCCAGCAGCTTCGGGGCCCAAAACATTCAGTACTTC. Protein sequence: CASSFGAQNIQYF. The rearrangement joins TRBV7-2 to TRBJ2-4; D could derive from TRBD1 or TRBD2 (5 bases each). Germline CDR1 SGHTA, CDR2 FQGNSA. Trimming stripped 3 bases from V and 5 bases from J, with 8 bases between. This CDR3 contains 13 residues.